One and the same sample provided the 14 T cell receptor beta chains below, sequenced in a study of T cell therapy after organ transplantation. These receptors have no identified antigens. Some clones are missing from TCRdb's copy, which holds only in-frame ones; the method was immunoSEQ multiplex PCR. The sample includes 150 to 200 clones, less than 70% of them seen just once. IFN-gamma-secreting cells were captured from therapy product cells restimulated 4 hours with a CMV peptide pool. The sequenced sample consisted of cultured CD8+ T cells. The receptors shown here come from a human patient who had received a solid organ transplant and had CMV disease. T cells may partly derive from the graft donor.

Comments on this clone: A far larger clone differs by one base, so this is likely a read error. V usage is TRBV11-2 and J usage is TRBJ2-1; the match to TRBD1 covers 9 bases. The length of the CDR3 is 18 residues. Germline CDR1 reads SGHAT; CDR2 reads FQNNGV. DNA for the CDR3: TGTGCCAGCCGCTTAGTTTTCGGGACAGGGCGATCCTACAATGAGCAGTTCTTC. Protein: CASRLVFGTGRSYNEQFF.

This chain uses TRBV7-2 with TRBJ2-2; a possible D gene is TRBD1 (6 bases). The V gene lost 9 bases and the J gene lost 9 bases, with 11 bases spanning the gap. This CDR3 spans 11 amino acids. Germline V CDR1 and CDR2: SGHTA, FQGNSA. CDR3 coding DNA: TGTGCCAGTAATACAGGGTGGGAGCTGTTTTTT. As protein: CASNTGWELFF.

The chain employs TRBV7-8 and TRBJ2-7; D gene uncertain. Germline assignment: CDR1 SGHVS and CDR2 FQNEAQ. With 5 bases removed from V and 6 bases from J, the gap between germline ends came to 20 bases. CDR3 size: 15 residues. CDR3 protein: CASSQDQTSWGEQYF. CDR3 nucleotides: TGTGCCAGCAGCCAGGATCAGACCTCTTGGGGCGAGCAGTACTTC.

In this sample, this clone is hyperexpanded (1% or more). This chain joins TRBV11-2 and TRBJ2-1, with TRBD1 identical over 9 bases. V shed 1 base, J shed 1 base, and the junction held 8 bases outside the gene matches. Germline lookup yields CDR1 SGHAT and CDR2 FQNNGV. The CDR3 has 18 residues. In nucleotides, the CDR3 is TGTGCCAGCAGCTTAGTTTTCGGGACAGGGCGATCCTACAATGAGCAGTTCTTC. Encoded protein: CASSLVFGTGRSYNEQFF.

The sample holds a few counts of this clone. This rearrangement joins TRBV11-2 to TRBJ1-2; possible D gene TRBD1, 6 bases. The CDR3 has 14 amino acids. Trimming stripped 5 bases from V and 6 bases from J, with 16 bases between. From germline, CDR1 is SGHAT and CDR2 FQNNGV. The CDR3 DNA is TGTGCCAGCAGCGCACAGGGTACGTCTCATGGCTACACCTTC. Translating it yields CASSAQGTSHGYTF. Drawing the rest from reference TRBV11-2 and TRBJ1-2, the complete variable domain is EAGVAQSPRYKIIEKRQSVAFWCNPISGHATLYWYQQILGQGPKLLIQFQNNGVVDDSQLPKDRFSAERLKGVDSTLKIQPAKLEDSAVYLCASSAQGTSHGYTFGSGTRLTVV.

This chain links TRBV6-6 with TRBJ1-2; 7 nucleotides match TRBD1. Germline V gene data show CDR1 as MNHNY and CDR2 as SVGAGI (reference sequence). The CDR3 extends over 15 amino acids. Unmatched junction bases numbered 11, after V lost 6 bases and J lost 4 bases. CDR3: CASSPSTGASYGYTF. The CDR3 nucleotides read TGTGCCAGCAGCCCCTCAACAGGGGCTAGCTATGGCTACACCTTC.

The chain is built from TRBV9 and TRBJ1-2, with a weak D call TRBD1 (5 bases). The CDR3 is 15 amino acids. Trimming took off 5 bases at V and 4 bases at J, with 18 bases between the two ends. Germline CDR1 reads SGDLS; CDR2 reads YYNGEE. CDR3 sequence: CASSYATGTAYGYTF. In DNA form, the CDR3 reads TGTGCCAGCAGTTACGCGACCGGGACGGCCTATGGCTACACCTTC.

This clone was counted between two and nine times. This rearrangement joins TRBV13 to TRBJ2-7; maybe TRBD2 (5 bases). The germline V and J ends were trimmed by 5 bases and 0 bases, with 17 bases remaining between them. Germline V lookup: CDR1 PRHDT, CDR2 FYEKMQ (reference sequence). The CDR3 length is 16 residues. The CDR3 DNA reads TGTGCCAGCAGCCAATCTGAGGGAGCCCTCTCCTACGAGCAGTACTTC. It yields the protein CASSQSEGALSYEQYF.

This chain joins TRBV27 and TRBJ2-7; D might be TRBD1 (6 bases). This CDR3 has 15 amino acids. The V and J ends lost 6 bases and 0 bases respectively, with 15 bases between them. Germline assignment: CDR1 MNHEY and CDR2 SMNVEV (reference sequence). The CDR3 DNA is TGTGCCAGCAGCAAGACAGGAATTCTCTCCTACGAGCAGTACTTC. It yields the protein CASSKTGILSYEQYF.

The sample holds a few counts of this clone. This chain uses TRBV6-9 with TRBJ1-2, with 7 bases lining up with TRBD1. The CDR3 spans 15 residues. Germline CDR1 MNHGY, CDR2 SVAAGI. The V gene end was trimmed by 8 bases and the J gene end by 7 bases; junction bases not matched to a gene: 16. This CDR3 reads CASALQTGSSGGYTF. CDR3 sequence (DNA): TGTGCCAGCGCCCTACAGACAGGGTCTAGCGGTGGCTACACCTTC.

As to this clone: This is likely a read error, given that the CDR3 carries no conserved phenylalanine or tryptophan at its end. The DNA is omitted, as the CDR3 cannot be located on it reliably, and the CDR3 follows TCRdb's listing. V is TRBV30 and J is TRBJ1-2. Per the germline V gene, CDR1 is GTSNPN and CDR2 is SVGIG (reference sequence). The CDR3 numbers 14 amino acids, ends counted. CDR3 residues: CAWSMARYRKTYGY.

The chain recombines TRBV13 with TRBJ2-1; 7 bases align to TRBD1. The CDR3 spans 14 residues. Germline assignment: CDR1 PRHDT and CDR2 FYEKMQ (reference sequence). The trim removed 2 bases at V and 8 bases at J, leaving 6 bases unmatched. This CDR3 is CASSLPTTGDEQFF. CDR3 DNA: TGTGCCAGCAGCTTACCCACTACAGGGGATGAGCAGTTCTTC.

The chain couples TRBV27 to TRBJ2-3, with 11 positions matching TRBD2. V lost 6 bases to trimming and J lost 0 bases; unmatched junction nucleotides: 2. Germline CDR1 MNHEY, CDR2 SMNVEV (reference sequence). This CDR3 is built from 15 residues. Here the CDR3 DNA reads TGTGCCAGCAGCCGGACTAGCGGGAGCACAGATACGCAGTATTTT. Protein sequence: CASSRTSGSTDTQYF.

The gene calls are TRBV7-9 and TRBJ2-2, with D possibly being TRBD1 (5 bases). Germline CDR1 and CDR2: SEHNR and FQNEAQ (reference sequence). The CDR3 spans 13 residues. Trimming stripped 1 base from V and 7 bases from J, with 7 bases between. The CDR3 region has the DNA TGTGCCAGCAGCTTAGTGACAGTCGGGGAGCTGTTTTTT. This encodes CASSLVTVGELFF. The variable domain in full, completed from reference TRBV7-9 and TRBJ2-2, reads DTGVSQNPRHKITKRGQNVTFRCDPISEHNRLYWYRQTLGQGPEFLTYFQNEAQLEKSRLLSDRFSAERPKGSFSTLEIQRTEQGDSAMYLCASSLVTVGELFFGEGSRLTVL.